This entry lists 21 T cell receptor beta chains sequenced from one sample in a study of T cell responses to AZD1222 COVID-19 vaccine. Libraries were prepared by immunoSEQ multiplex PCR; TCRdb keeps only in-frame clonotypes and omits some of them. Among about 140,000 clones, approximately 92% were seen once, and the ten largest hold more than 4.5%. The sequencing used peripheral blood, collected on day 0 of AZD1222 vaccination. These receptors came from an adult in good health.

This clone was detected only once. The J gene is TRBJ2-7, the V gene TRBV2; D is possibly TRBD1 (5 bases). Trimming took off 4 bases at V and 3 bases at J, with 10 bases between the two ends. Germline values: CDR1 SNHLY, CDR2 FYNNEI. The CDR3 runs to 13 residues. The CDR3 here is CASSAQDYYEQYF. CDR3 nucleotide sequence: TGTGCCAGCAGTGCACAGGATTACTACGAGCAGTACTTC. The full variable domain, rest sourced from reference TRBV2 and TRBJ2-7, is EPEVTQTPSHQVTQMGQEVILRCVPISNHLYFYWYRQILGQKVEFLVSFYNNEISEKSEIFDDQFSVERPDGSNFTLKIRSTKLEDSAMYFCASSAQDYYEQYFGPGTRLTVT.

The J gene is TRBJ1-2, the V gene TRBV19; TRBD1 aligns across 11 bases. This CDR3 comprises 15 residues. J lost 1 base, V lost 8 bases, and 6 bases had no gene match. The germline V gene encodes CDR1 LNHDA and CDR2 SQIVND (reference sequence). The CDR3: CASRRTGGDNYGYTF. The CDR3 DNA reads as TGTGCCAGTCGAAGGACAGGGGGCGATAACTATGGCTACACCTTC. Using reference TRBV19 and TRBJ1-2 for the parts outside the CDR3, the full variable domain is DGGITQSPKYLFRKEGQNVTLSCEQNLNHDAMYWYRQDPGQGLRLIYYSQIVNDFQKGDIAEGYSVSREKKESFPLTVTSAQKNPTAFYLCASRRTGGDNYGYTFGSGTRLTVV.

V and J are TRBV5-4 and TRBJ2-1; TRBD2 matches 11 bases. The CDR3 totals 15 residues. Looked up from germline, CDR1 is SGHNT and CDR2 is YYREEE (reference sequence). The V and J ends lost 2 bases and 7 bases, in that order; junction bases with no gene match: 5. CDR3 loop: CASSFLAGGLNEQFF. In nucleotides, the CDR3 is TGTGCCAGCAGCTTTCTAGCGGGAGGTCTTAATGAGCAGTTCTTC. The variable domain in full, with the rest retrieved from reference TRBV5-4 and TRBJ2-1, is ETGVTQSPTHLIKTRGQQVTLRCSSQSGHNTVSWYQQALGQGPQFIFQYYREEENGRGNFPPRFSGLQFPNYSSELNVNALELDDSALYLCASSFLAGGLNEQFFGPGTRLTVL.

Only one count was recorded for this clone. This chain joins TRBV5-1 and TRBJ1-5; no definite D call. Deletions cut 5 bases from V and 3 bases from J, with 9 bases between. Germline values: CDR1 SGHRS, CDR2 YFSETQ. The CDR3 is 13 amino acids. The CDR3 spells CASSLTLNQPQHF. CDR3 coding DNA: TGCGCCAGCAGTTTGACACTCAATCAGCCCCAGCATTTT.

This chain's CDR3 is CASSQSSAGNQPQHF. The CDR3 coding sequence is TGCGCCAGCAGTCAATCAAGCGCAGGCAATCAGCCCCAGCATTTT. This rearrangement joins TRBV23-1 to TRBJ1-5, with D unresolved. TRBV23-1 is marked as an open reading frame, function uncertain. Deletions cut 0 bases from V and 2 bases from J, with 8 bases between. CDR3 length: 15 amino acids.

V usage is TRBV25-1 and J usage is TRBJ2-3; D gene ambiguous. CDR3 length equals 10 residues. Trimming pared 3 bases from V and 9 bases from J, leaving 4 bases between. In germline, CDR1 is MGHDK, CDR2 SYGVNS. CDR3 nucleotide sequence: TGTGCCAGCAGTGATTCGACGCAGTATTTT. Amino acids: CASSDSTQYF.

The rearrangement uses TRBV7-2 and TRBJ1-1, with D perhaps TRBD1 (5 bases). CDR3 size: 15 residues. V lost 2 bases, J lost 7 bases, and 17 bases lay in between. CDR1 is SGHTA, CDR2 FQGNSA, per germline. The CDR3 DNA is TGTGCCAGCAGCTTAAATTTACGGAGACAGTTTGAAGCTTTCTTT. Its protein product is CASSLNLRRQFEAFF. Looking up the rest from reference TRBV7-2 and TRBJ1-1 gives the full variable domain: GAGVSQSPSNKVTEKGKDVELRCDPISGHTALYWYRQSLGQGLEFLIYFQGNSAPDKSGLPSDRFSAERTGGSVSTLTIQRTQQEDSAVYLCASSLNLRRQFEAFFGQGTRLTVV.

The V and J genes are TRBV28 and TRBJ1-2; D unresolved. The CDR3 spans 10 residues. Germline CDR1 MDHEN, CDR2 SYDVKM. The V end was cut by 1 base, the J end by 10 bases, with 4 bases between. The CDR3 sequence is CASSLYTYTF. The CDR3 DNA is TGTGCCAGCAGTTTATATACCTACACCTTC.

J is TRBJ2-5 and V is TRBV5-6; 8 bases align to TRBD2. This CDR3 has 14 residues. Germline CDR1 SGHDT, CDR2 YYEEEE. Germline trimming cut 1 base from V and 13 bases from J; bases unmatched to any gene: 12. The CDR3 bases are TGTGCCAGCAGCTTGTTGGGACTAGATAATTTTTGGTACTTC. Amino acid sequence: CASSLLGLDNFWYF.

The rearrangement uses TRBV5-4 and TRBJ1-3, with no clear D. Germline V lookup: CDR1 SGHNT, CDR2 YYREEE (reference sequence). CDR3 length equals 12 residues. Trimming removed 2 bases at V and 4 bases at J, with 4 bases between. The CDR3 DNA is TGTGCCAGCAGCTTTATGGGAAACACCATATATTTT. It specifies CASSFMGNTIYF. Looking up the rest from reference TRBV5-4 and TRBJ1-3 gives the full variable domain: ETGVTQSPTHLIKTRGQQVTLRCSSQSGHNTVSWYQQALGQGPQFIFQYYREEENGRGNFPPRFSGLQFPNYSSELNVNALELDDSALYLCASSFMGNTIYFGEGSWLTVV.

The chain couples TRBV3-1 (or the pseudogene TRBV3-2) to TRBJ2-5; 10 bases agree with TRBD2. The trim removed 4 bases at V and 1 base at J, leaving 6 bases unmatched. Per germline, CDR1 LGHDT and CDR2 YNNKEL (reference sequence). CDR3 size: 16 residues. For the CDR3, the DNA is TGTGCCAGCAGCCTATTAAGCGGGGGGGGCCAAGAGACCCAGTACTTC. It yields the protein CASSLLSGGGQETQYF.

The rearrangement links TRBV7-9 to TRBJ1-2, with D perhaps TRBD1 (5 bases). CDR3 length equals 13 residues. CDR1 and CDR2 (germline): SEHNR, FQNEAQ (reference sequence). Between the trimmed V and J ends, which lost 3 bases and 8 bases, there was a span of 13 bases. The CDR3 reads CASSFGQGGGYTF. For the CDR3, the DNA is TGTGCCAGCAGCTTCGGTCAGGGTGGGGGCTACACCTTC.

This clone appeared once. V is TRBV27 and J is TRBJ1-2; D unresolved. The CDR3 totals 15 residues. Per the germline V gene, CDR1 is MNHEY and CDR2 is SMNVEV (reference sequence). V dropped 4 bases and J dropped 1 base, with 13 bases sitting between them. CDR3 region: CASSSRPRFNYGYTF. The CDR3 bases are TGTGCCAGCAGTTCCCGACCCAGGTTTAACTATGGCTACACCTTC.

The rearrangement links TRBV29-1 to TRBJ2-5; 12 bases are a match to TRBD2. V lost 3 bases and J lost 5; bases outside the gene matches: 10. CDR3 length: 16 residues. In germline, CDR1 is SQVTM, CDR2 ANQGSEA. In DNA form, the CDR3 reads TGCAGCGTTGATGGGACTAGCGGGCTTGAATTGGAGACCCAGTACTTC. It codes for CSVDGTSGLELETQYF.

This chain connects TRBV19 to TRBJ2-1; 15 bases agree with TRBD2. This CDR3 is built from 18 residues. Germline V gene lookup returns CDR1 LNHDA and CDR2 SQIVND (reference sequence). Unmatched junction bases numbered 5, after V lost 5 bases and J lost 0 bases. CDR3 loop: CASSSGLAGGYSYNEQFF. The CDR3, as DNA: TGTGCCAGTAGTTCGGGACTAGCGGGAGGCTACTCCTACAATGAGCAGTTCTTC. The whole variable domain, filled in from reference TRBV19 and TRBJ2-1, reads DGGITQSPKYLFRKEGQNVTLSCEQNLNHDAMYWYRQDPGQGLRLIYYSQIVNDFQKGDIAEGYSVSREKKESFPLTVTSAQKNPTAFYLCASSSGLAGGYSYNEQFFGPGTRLTVL.

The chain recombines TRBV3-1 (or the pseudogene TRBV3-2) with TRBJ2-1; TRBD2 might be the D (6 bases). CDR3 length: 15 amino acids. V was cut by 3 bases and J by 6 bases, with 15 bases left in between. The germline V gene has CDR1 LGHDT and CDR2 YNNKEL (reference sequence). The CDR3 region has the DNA TGTGCCAGCAGCCAGGGTGGAGGGATTCGCAATGAGCAGTTCTTC. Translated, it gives CASSQGGGIRNEQFF.

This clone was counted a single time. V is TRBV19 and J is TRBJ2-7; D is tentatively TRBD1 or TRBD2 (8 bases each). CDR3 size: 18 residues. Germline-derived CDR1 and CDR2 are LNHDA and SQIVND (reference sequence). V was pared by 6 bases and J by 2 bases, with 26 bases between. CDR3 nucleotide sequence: TGTGCCAGTAGCTCCTCCGGGACAGGATATAGCGGGGCCTACGAGCAGTACTTC. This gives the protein CASSSSGTGYSGAYEQYF.

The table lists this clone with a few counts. The CDR3 sequence: CASSQSIRRGPYNEQFF. The CDR3 region has the DNA TGCGCCAGCAGTCAATCGATTCGGAGGGGCCCCTACAATGAGCAGTTCTTC. The chain links TRBV23-1 to TRBJ2-1; TRBD2 is a possible D gene (6 bases). TRBV23-1 is known as an ORF, though its function is uncertain. The CDR3 has 17 amino acids. V was clipped by 0 bases and J by 2 bases, with 14 bases between them.

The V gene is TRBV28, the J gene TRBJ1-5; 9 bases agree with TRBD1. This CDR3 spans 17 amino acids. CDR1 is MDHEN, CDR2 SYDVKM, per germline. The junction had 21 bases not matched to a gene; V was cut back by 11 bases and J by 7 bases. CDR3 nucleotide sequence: TGTGCCGTCAAGGCGGGACAGGGAAGGGGCCTAGGACAGCCCCAGCATTTT. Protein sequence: CAVKAGQGRGLGQPQHF.

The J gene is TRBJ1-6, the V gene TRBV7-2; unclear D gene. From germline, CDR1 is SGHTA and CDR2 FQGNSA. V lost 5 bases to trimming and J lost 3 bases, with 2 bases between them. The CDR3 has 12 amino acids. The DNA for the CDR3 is TGTGCCAGCAGCGACTATAATTCACCCCTCCACTTT. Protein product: CASSDYNSPLHF.

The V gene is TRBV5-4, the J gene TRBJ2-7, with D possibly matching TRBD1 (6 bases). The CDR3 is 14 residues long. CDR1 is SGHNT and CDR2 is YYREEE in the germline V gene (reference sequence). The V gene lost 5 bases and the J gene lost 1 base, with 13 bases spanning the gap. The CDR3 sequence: CASSDDRWSYEQYF. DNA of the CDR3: TGTGCCAGCAGTGACGACAGGTGGTCCTACGAGCAGTACTTC.